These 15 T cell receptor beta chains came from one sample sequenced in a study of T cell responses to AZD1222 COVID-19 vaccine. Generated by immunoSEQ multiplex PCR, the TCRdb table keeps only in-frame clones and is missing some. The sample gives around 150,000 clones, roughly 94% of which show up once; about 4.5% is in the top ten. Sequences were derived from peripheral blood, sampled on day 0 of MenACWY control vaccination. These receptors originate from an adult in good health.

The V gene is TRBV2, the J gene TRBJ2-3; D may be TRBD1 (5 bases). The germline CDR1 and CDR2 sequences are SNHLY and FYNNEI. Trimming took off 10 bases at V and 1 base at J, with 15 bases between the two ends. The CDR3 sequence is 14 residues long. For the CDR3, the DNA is TGTGCCAAACAGGTCCCACGGGGCACAGATACGCAGTATTTT. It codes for CAKQVPRGTDTQYF.

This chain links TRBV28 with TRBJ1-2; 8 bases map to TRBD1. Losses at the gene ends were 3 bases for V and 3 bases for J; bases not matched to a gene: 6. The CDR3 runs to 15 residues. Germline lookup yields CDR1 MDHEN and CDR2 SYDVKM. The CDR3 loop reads CASSFQGAGDYGYTF. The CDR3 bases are TGTGCCAGCAGTTTCCAGGGGGCGGGGGACTATGGCTACACCTTC.

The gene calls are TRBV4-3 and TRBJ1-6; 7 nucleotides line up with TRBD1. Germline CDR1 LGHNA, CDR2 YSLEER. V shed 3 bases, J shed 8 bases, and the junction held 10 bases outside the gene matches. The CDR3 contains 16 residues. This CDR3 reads CASSQNTGTADSPLHF. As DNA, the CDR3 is TGCGCCAGCAGCCAGAACACCGGGACAGCCGATTCACCCCTCCACTTT.

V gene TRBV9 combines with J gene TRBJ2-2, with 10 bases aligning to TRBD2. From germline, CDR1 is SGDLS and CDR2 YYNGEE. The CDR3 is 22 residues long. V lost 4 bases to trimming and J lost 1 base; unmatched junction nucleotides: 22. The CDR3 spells CASSSPPLRGETSGLNTGELFF. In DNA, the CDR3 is TGTGCCAGCAGCTCCCCTCCCCTCAGGGGGGAGACTAGCGGGTTGAACACCGGGGAGCTGTTTTTT.

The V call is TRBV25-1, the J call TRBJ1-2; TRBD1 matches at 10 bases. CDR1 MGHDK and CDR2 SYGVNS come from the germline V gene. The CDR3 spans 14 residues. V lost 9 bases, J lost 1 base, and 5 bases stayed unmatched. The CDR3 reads CASRTGGDNYGYTF. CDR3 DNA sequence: TGTGCCAGTCGGACAGGGGGGGATAACTATGGCTACACCTTC.

The CDR3 here is CASSQEPTGGGGFRQYF. CDR3 nucleotides: TGCGCCAGCAGCCAAGAGCCCACAGGGGGCGGGGGGTTTAGGCAGTACTTC. The chain employs TRBV4-3 and TRBJ2-7; D might be TRBD1 (9 bases). Trimming removed 0 bases from V and 9 bases from J, with 24 bases in between. The CDR3 spans 17 residues. From germline, CDR1 is LGHNA and CDR2 YSLEER.

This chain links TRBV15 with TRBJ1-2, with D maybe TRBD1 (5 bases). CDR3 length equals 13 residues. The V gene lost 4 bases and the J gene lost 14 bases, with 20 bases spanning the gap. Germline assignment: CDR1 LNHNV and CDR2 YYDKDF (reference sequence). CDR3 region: CATSTVAGQLRTF. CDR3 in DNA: TGTGCCACCAGCACGGTGGCAGGGCAACTTAGGACCTTC.

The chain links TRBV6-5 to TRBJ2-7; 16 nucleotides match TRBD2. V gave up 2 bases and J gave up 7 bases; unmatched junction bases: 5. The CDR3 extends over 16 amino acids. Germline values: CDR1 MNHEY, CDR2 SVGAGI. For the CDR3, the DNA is TGTGCCAGCAGTTACACGGCGGGACTAGCGGGAGGGGAGCAGTACTTC. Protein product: CASSYTAGLAGGEQYF.

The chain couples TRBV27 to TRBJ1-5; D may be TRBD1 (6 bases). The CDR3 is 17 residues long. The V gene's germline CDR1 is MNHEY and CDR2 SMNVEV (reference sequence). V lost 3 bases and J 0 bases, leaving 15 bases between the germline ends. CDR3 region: CASSLGHRYPSNQPQHF. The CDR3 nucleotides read TGTGCCAGCAGTTTGGGACATAGATATCCTAGCAATCAGCCCCAGCATTTT.

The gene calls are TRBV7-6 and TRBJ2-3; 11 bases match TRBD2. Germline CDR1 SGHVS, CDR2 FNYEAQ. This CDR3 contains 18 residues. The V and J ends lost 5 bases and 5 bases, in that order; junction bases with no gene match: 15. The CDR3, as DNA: TGTGCCAGCAGCGCACCCCGCGGACTAGCGGGTATAAAAGATACGCAGTATTTT. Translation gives CASSAPRGLAGIKDTQYF.

CDR3 sequence reads: CASSGQPNTEAFF. The CDR3 coding sequence is TGTGCCAGCAGCGGACAGCCTAACACTGAAGCTTTCTTT. The J gene is TRBJ1-1, the V gene TRBV11-3, with D perhaps matching TRBD1 (6 bases). The CDR3 is made up of 13 amino acids. Trimming stripped 5 bases from V and 2 bases from J, with 9 bases between. Looked up from germline, CDR1 is SGHNT and CDR2 is YENEEA.

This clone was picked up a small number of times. The CDR3 here is CASSQDWGQVYGYTF. CDR3 DNA: TGCGCCAGCAGCCAAGATTGGGGACAGGTCTATGGCTACACCTTC. The rearrangement joins TRBV4-3 to TRBJ1-2; TRBD1 aligns across 8 bases. V gave up 0 bases and J gave up 4 bases; unmatched junction bases: 4. Germline CDR1 is LGHNA and CDR2 is YSLEER. The CDR3 extends over 15 amino acids.

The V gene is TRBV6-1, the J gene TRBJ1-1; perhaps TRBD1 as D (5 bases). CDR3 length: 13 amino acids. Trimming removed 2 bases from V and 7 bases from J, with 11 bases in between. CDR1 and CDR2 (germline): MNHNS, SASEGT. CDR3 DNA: TGTGCCAGCAGTGAACGGTGGGGCGTTGAAGCTTTCTTT. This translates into CASSERWGVEAFF.

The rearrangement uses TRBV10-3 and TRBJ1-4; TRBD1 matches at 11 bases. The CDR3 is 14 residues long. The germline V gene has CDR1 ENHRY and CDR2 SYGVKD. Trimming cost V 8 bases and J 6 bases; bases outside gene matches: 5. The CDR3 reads CAIRSGQGDEKLFF. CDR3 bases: TGTGCCATCCGATCGGGACAGGGGGATGAAAAACTGTTTTTT.

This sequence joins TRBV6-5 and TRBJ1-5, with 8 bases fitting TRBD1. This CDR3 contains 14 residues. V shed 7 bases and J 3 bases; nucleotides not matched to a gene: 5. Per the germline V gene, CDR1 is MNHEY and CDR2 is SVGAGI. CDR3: CASTPDRDNQPQHF. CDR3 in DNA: TGTGCCAGCACCCCGGACAGGGACAATCAGCCCCAGCATTTT.